Each of the 31 T cell receptor beta chains below was sequenced from the same sample in a study of OX40 agonist ivuxolimab in advanced cancers. Clones were sequenced by immunoSEQ multiplex PCR, and TCRdb holds only the in-frame ones, with some missing. The data contain 77,000 or so clones, 86% of them singletons. The sequences come from CD4+ or CD8+ T cells sorted from blood, collected in a trial of the OX40 agonist ivuxolimab. Every receptor here comes from an adult with an advanced solid tumor such as melanoma, head and neck, liver or kidney cancer.

The table lists this clone with a count of one. The CDR3 loop is CASSERQGANYEQYF. The CDR3 DNA sequence: TGTGCCAGCAGTGAAAGACAGGGGGCGAACTACGAGCAGTACTTC. The chain recombines TRBV6-1 with TRBJ2-7; 10 nucleotides match TRBD1. V dropped 2 bases and J dropped 3; count of bases not matched to a gene: 4. The germline V gene encodes CDR1 MNHNS and CDR2 SASEGT. The CDR3 loop spans 15 amino acids.

J is TRBJ2-7 and V is TRBV6-6; D gene ambiguous. The germline CDR1 and CDR2 sequences are MNHNY and SVGAGI (reference sequence). CDR3 size: 14 residues. Trimming pared 6 bases from V and 0 bases from J, leaving 12 bases between. The CDR3 region is CASSLDTSSYEQYF. In DNA, the CDR3 is TGTGCCAGCAGCCTTGACACAAGCTCCTACGAGCAGTACTTC.

The rearrangement joins TRBV5-1 to TRBJ1-2; D unclear. This CDR3 is 13 amino acids long. Germline V gives CDR1 SGHRS, CDR2 YFSETQ. With 1 base removed from V and 2 bases from J, the gap between germline ends came to 6 bases. Here the CDR3 reads CASSLNGNYGYTF. CDR3 in DNA: TGCGCCAGCAGCTTGAACGGAAACTATGGCTACACCTTC. Filled out from reference TRBV5-1 and TRBJ1-2, the complete variable domain reads KAGVTQTPRYLIKTRGQQVTLSCSPISGHRSVSWYQQTPGQGLQFLFEYFSETQRNKGNFPGRFSGRQFSNSRSEMNVSTLELGDSALYLCASSLNGNYGYTFGSGTRLTVV.

This chain uses TRBV7-9 with TRBJ1-5; D is undetermined. The CDR3 has 14 residues. V was clipped by 2 bases and J by 7 bases, with 12 bases between them. Germline CDR1 SEHNR, CDR2 FQNEAQ (reference sequence). CDR3 nucleotide sequence: TGTGCCAGCAGCTTATTAGGAGTGGGACAGCCCCAGCATTTT. Translation: CASSLLGVGQPQHF.

This rearrangement joins TRBV27 to TRBJ1-1, with D possibly TRBD1 on 6 matching bases. CDR1 is MNHEY and CDR2 is SMNVEV in the germline V gene (reference sequence). There are 14 residues in the CDR3. V was clipped by 6 bases and J by 3 bases, with 14 bases between them. Here the CDR3 DNA reads TGTGCCAGCAGAACCCTGGGGGCCGACACTGAAGCTTTCTTT. This codes for CASRTLGADTEAFF.

The chain uses TRBV28 and TRBJ1-5; 10 bases align to TRBD1. Trimming removed 2 bases from V and 0 bases from J; junction bases left unmatched: 7. This CDR3 is 18 amino acids long. Germline CDR1 MDHEN, CDR2 SYDVKM. The CDR3 nucleotides are TGTGCCAGCAGTTTACTGACAGGGGGCCTTTATAGCAATCAGCCCCAGCATTTT. Its translation: CASSLLTGGLYSNQPQHF.

The genes are TRBV29-1 and TRBJ1-1; TRBD1 is a possible D gene (5 bases). Germline CDR1 is SQVTM and CDR2 is ANQGSEA. This CDR3 is 13 amino acids long. Trimming removed 5 bases from V and 3 bases from J, with 13 bases in between. Here the CDR3 DNA reads TGCAGCGTTAGATCCAGGGAGGACACTGAAGCTTTCTTT. Protein: CSVRSREDTEAFF.

This clone has a single count. The chain combines TRBV27 with TRBJ2-5, with D possibly matching TRBD2 (5 bases). The CDR3 is made up of 14 amino acids. CDR1 MNHEY and CDR2 SMNVEV come from the germline V gene (reference sequence). V was pared by 6 bases and J by 1 base, with 12 bases between. The CDR3 nucleotides are TGTGCCAGCAGGGCGGGCGGAGCCCAAGAGACCCAGTACTTC. It is translated as CASRAGGAQETQYF.

The chain employs TRBV25-1 and TRBJ1-2, with a weak D call TRBD1 (5 bases). The CDR3 is made up of 14 amino acids. Per germline, CDR1 MGHDK and CDR2 SYGVNS. The V and J ends lost 1 base and 7 bases respectively, with 13 bases between them. CDR3 bases: TGTGCCAGCAGTGAATGGGGCAGTTTGTTTGGCTACACCTTC. This codes for CASSEWGSLFGYTF.

The chain is built from TRBV9 and TRBJ1-4; D is undetermined. CDR3 length equals 15 residues. Germline values: CDR1 SGDLS, CDR2 YYNGEE. The ends were cut back, 0 bases at V and 8 bases at J, with 14 bases in the middle. The CDR3 nucleotides are TGTGCCAGCAGCGTAGGCGCGGCGGGAGGCGAAAAACTGTTTTTT. It codes for CASSVGAAGGEKLFF.

V is TRBV9 and J is TRBJ1-4; 12 bases fit TRBD1. The V gene end was trimmed by 4 bases and the J gene end by 4 bases; junction bases not matched to a gene: 17. The CDR3 has 20 amino acids. Germline-derived CDR1 and CDR2 are SGDLS and YYNGEE. The CDR3 region has the DNA TGTGCCAGCAGCTTCCGACCAGCCGGGACAGGGGGCGTCGGTAATGAAAAACTGTTTTTT. This translates into CASSFRPAGTGGVGNEKLFF.

This chain connects TRBV15 to TRBJ2-1, with 7 bases aligning to TRBD2. Germline lookup yields CDR1 LNHNV and CDR2 YYDKDF (reference sequence). CDR3 length: 21 amino acids. J gave up 10 bases and V 0 bases, and 27 bases lay outside the gene matches. CDR3: CATSRDGFGGEYPSGTFEQFF. The CDR3 DNA reads TGTGCCACCAGCAGAGATGGGTTTGGAGGGGAGTACCCGAGCGGGACGTTCGAGCAGTTCTTC.

The chain employs TRBV6-5 and TRBJ2-5, with 11 nucleotides matching TRBD1. Germline trimming cut 4 bases from V and 9 bases from J; bases unmatched to any gene: 10. The CDR3 spans 15 residues. CDR1 and CDR2 from the germline V gene are MNHEY and SVGAGI. CDR3 nucleotides: TGTGCCAGCAGTTCCCCGGGACTGGGACAGGGGGCCCAGTACTTC. Translating it yields CASSSPGLGQGAQYF.

The CDR3 is CASSPPGGGNIQYF. The CDR3 DNA sequence: TGTGCCAGCTCACCCCCGGGAGGTGGAAACATTCAGTACTTC. This chain joins TRBV18 and TRBJ2-4; 7 positions match TRBD2. Germline V CDR1 and CDR2: KGHSH, LQKENI. The CDR3 consists of 14 residues. V was pared by 3 bases and J by 6 bases, with 5 bases of the junction left unmatched.

The genes are TRBV9 and TRBJ2-1; TRBD2 matches at 9 bases. V lost 4 bases and J lost 6; bases outside the gene matches: 5. Germline V gene sequence: CDR1 SGDLS, CDR2 YYNGEE. The CDR3 has 14 amino acids. CDR3 in amino acids: CASSPGTSLNEQFF. CDR3 bases: TGTGCCAGCAGCCCCGGGACTAGCCTCAATGAGCAGTTCTTC.

The CDR3 coding sequence is TGTGCCAGCAGTGACCGGTTCCAGTACTTC. Residues: CASSDRFQYF. The J gene is TRBJ2-7, the V gene TRBV6-1; D uncertain. This CDR3 region has 10 residues. The germline V and J ends were trimmed by 3 bases and 10 bases, with 7 bases remaining between them. Germline CDR1 reads MNHNS; CDR2 reads SASEGT.

V gene TRBV10-3 combines with J gene TRBJ1-1; D is undetermined. The germline gives CDR1 ENHRY, CDR2 SYGVKD. Trimming shortened V by 6 bases and J by 1 base, and 9 bases separated the two germline ends. This CDR3 spans 13 amino acids. The CDR3 nucleotides are TGTGCCATCAGGCCCGACGGGAACACTGAAGCTTTCTTT. Amino acids: CAIRPDGNTEAFF.

The chain links TRBV5-4 to TRBJ2-7, with 7 nucleotides matching TRBD1. The CDR3 is 14 residues long. The trim removed 7 bases at V and 2 bases at J, leaving 9 bases unmatched. Germline V gene sequence: CDR1 SGHNT, CDR2 YYREEE (reference sequence). CDR3 in amino acids: CASSAWDRAYEQYF. In DNA, the CDR3 is TGTGCCAGCTCAGCCTGGGACAGAGCCTACGAGCAGTACTTC.

This clone is a singleton in its sample. This rearrangement joins TRBV6-4 to TRBJ2-1, with 8 bases identical to TRBD2. Germline CDR1 is MRHNA and CDR2 is SNTAGT. The V and J ends lost 4 bases and 0 bases, in that order; junction bases with no gene match: 5. The CDR3 has 16 amino acids. CDR3 protein: CASSAMAGGSYNEQFF. CDR3 nucleotide sequence: TGTGCCAGCAGTGCGATGGCGGGGGGCTCCTACAATGAGCAGTTCTTC.

This chain joins TRBV5-4 and TRBJ2-5; perhaps TRBD1 as D (6 bases). The CDR3 is 15 residues long. The V and J ends lost 4 bases and 2 bases respectively, with 15 bases between them. Germline-derived CDR1 and CDR2 are SGHNT and YYREEE (reference sequence). The CDR3 DNA reads as TGTGCCAGCAGCGCCGCCCGGCAGGGGCAAGAGACCCAGTACTTC. This sequence encodes CASSAARQGQETQYF.

This chain connects TRBV4-2 to TRBJ2-1; TRBD2 matches at 7 bases. This CDR3 spans 17 amino acids. The junction had 13 bases not matched to a gene; V was cut back by 3 bases and J by 5 bases. Per the germline V gene, CDR1 is LGHNA and CDR2 is YNFKEQ. CDR3 sequence (DNA): TGTGCCAGCAGCCACTCCGGAAGCGGGAACGCCGACAATGAGCAGTTCTTC. The encoded protein is CASSHSGSGNADNEQFF.

This chain uses TRBV7-3 with TRBJ2-2; TRBD1 aligns across 8 bases. J was trimmed by 7 bases and V by 5 bases; bases with no gene match: 9. Germline CDR1 reads SGHTA; CDR2 reads FQGTGA. The CDR3 contains 15 residues. The CDR3 nucleotides are TGTGCCAGCAGCCCCGACAGGGGAAGGGGCGGGGAGCTGTTTTTT. As protein: CASSPDRGRGGELFF.

This chain uses TRBV5-5 with TRBJ1-2; D perhaps matches TRBD1 (5 bases). From germline, CDR1 is SGHKS and CDR2 YYEKEE (reference sequence). This CDR3 region has 13 residues. V was cut by 4 bases and J by 7 bases, with 14 bases left in between. CDR3 nucleotide sequence: TGTGCCAGCAGCGCTTTAGGGGTTGGTGGCTACACCTTC. It codes for CASSALGVGGYTF. Supplemented by reference TRBV5-5 and TRBJ1-2, the full variable domain reads DAGVTQSPTHLIKTRGQQVTLRCSPISGHKSVSWYQQVLGQGPQFIFQYYEKEERGRGNFPDRFSARQFPNYSSELNVNALLLGDSALYLCASSALGVGGYTFGSGTRLTVV.

The V call is TRBV6-5, the J call TRBJ2-2; D might be TRBD1 or TRBD2, each matching 6 bases. CDR1 MNHEY and CDR2 SVGAGI come from the germline V gene. V was pared by 2 bases and J by 6 bases, with 13 bases between. The CDR3 extends over 15 amino acids. CDR3 amino acids: CASSYTGTLPGELFF. CDR3 nucleotide sequence: TGTGCCAGCAGTTACACAGGGACTTTGCCCGGGGAGCTGTTTTTT.

This rearrangement joins TRBV19 to TRBJ1-5; D remains unclear. Germline assignment: CDR1 LNHDA and CDR2 SQIVND (reference sequence). The CDR3 covers 15 residues. V was shortened by 8 bases and J by 3 bases, with 17 bases between the two germline ends. CDR3 in DNA: TGTGCCAGTCGATGGGAACCAGGTTACAATCAGCCCCAGCATTTT. This gives the protein CASRWEPGYNQPQHF.

This clone was counted a single time. The CDR3 DNA reads TGTGCCAGTAGTGTCAGGGGTGACAATCAGCCCCAGCATTTT. This sequence encodes CASSVRGDNQPQHF. The chain links TRBV19 to TRBJ1-5, with D perhaps matching TRBD1 (6 bases). The CDR3 sequence is 14 residues long. V was trimmed by 5 bases and J by 3 bases, leaving 11 bases between them. CDR1 and CDR2 from the germline V gene are LNHDA and SQIVND (reference sequence).

This chain links TRBV5-1 with TRBJ1-2; no clear D gene. The germline gives CDR1 SGHRS, CDR2 YFSETQ. The CDR3 has 16 residues. The V end lost 3 bases, the J end lost 4 bases, and 19 bases lay between the germline ends. Here the CDR3 DNA reads TGCGCCAGCAGCTCGATGCTTGGAGGGTCTAGCTATGGCTACACCTTC. This sequence encodes CASSSMLGGSSYGYTF.

V and J are TRBV7-2 and TRBJ1-5; D not certain. The CDR3 contains 12 residues. V lost 1 base to trimming and J lost 11 bases, with 9 bases between them. Germline V CDR1 and CDR2: SGHTA, FQGNSA. CDR3 DNA sequence: TGTGCCAGCAGCTTAGGAGGAGGGACCCAGCATTTT. Its translation: CASSLGGGTQHF.

The J gene is TRBJ2-3, the V gene TRBV29-1, with 10 nucleotides matching TRBD1. CDR1 and CDR2 from the germline V gene are SQVTM and ANQGSEA. The CDR3 sequence is 14 residues long. V gave up 7 bases and J gave up 0 bases; unmatched junction bases: 4. The CDR3 coding sequence is TGCAGCGCCGTGGACAGGGGGAGCACAGATACGCAGTATTTT. Its protein product is CSAVDRGSTDTQYF.

Note on this clone: One junction end does not reproduce the germline sequence, and a read error may be involved. The chain uses TRBV5-3 and TRBJ1-2, with 7 bases lining up with TRBD1. TRBV5-3 is classed as an ORF, of uncertain function. This CDR3 has 15 amino acids. The CDR3, as DNA: TGTGCCAGCAGCTTGGAGGGGGCATTTAACTATGGCTACACCTTC. Its translation is CASSLEGAFNYGYTF.

The V call is TRBV28, the J call TRBJ1-1; 7 positions agree with TRBD1. Germline trimming cut 5 bases from V and 2 bases from J; bases unmatched to any gene: 8. Germline CDR1 is MDHEN and CDR2 is SYDVKM. The CDR3 is made up of 15 amino acids. Here the CDR3 DNA reads TGTGCCAGCAGTGTCGCAGGGGGAAGAAACACTGAAGCTTTCTTT. Amino acid sequence: CASSVAGGRNTEAFF.